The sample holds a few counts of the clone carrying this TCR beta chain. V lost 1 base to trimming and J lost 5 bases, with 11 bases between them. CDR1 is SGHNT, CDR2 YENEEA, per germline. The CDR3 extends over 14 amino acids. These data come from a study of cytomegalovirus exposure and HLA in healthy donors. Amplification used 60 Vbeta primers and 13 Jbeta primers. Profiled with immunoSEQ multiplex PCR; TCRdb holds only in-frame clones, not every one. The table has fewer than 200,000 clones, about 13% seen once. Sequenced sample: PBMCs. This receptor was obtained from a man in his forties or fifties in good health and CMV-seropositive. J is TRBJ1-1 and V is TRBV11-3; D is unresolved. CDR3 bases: TGTGCCAGCAGCTTAGGTGCGCCCGGGACTGAAGCTTTCTTT. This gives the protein CASSLGAPGTEAFF. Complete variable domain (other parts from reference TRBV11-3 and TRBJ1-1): EAGVVQSPRYKIIEKKQPVAFWCNPISGHNTLYWYLQNLGQGPELLIRYENEEAVDDSQLPKDRFSAERLKGVDSTLKIQPAELGDSAVYLCASSLGAPGTEAFFGQGTRLTVV.